The clone carrying this T cell receptor (beta chain) was picked up a small number of times. Its antigen remains unknown. This entry is derived from a study of beta chain features in type 1 diabetes. At the level of the study: All of the samples together had around 110,000,000 sorted cells examined.

This CDR3 is built from 17 residues. Trimming cost V 4 bases and J 3 bases; bases outside gene matches: 9. Germline CDR1 and CDR2: SGHRS and YFSETQ. The entirety of the isolated RNA underwent reverse transcription, so expressed TCRB transcripts were sequenced. The data were produced by immunoSEQ multiplex PCR, yet TCRdb's version contains in-frame clones alone and is incomplete. Of around 70,000 clones in the sample, 45% to 50% are singletons; the top ten hold about 0.7%. Study results and limitations: There was a moderate but significant shortening of TCRB CDR3s in all four CD4+ subsets of Type 1 diabetes patients.

The TCR comes from a young man with type 1 diabetes. The J gene is TRBJ2-5, the V gene TRBV5-1; 13 nucleotides match TRBD2. Sequencing was performed on central memory CD4+ T cells from blood. CDR3 sequence (DNA): TGCGCCAGCAGCAAGGGACTAGCGGGGCTTGATGAAGAGACCCAGTACTTC. Protein: CASSKGLAGLDEETQYF.